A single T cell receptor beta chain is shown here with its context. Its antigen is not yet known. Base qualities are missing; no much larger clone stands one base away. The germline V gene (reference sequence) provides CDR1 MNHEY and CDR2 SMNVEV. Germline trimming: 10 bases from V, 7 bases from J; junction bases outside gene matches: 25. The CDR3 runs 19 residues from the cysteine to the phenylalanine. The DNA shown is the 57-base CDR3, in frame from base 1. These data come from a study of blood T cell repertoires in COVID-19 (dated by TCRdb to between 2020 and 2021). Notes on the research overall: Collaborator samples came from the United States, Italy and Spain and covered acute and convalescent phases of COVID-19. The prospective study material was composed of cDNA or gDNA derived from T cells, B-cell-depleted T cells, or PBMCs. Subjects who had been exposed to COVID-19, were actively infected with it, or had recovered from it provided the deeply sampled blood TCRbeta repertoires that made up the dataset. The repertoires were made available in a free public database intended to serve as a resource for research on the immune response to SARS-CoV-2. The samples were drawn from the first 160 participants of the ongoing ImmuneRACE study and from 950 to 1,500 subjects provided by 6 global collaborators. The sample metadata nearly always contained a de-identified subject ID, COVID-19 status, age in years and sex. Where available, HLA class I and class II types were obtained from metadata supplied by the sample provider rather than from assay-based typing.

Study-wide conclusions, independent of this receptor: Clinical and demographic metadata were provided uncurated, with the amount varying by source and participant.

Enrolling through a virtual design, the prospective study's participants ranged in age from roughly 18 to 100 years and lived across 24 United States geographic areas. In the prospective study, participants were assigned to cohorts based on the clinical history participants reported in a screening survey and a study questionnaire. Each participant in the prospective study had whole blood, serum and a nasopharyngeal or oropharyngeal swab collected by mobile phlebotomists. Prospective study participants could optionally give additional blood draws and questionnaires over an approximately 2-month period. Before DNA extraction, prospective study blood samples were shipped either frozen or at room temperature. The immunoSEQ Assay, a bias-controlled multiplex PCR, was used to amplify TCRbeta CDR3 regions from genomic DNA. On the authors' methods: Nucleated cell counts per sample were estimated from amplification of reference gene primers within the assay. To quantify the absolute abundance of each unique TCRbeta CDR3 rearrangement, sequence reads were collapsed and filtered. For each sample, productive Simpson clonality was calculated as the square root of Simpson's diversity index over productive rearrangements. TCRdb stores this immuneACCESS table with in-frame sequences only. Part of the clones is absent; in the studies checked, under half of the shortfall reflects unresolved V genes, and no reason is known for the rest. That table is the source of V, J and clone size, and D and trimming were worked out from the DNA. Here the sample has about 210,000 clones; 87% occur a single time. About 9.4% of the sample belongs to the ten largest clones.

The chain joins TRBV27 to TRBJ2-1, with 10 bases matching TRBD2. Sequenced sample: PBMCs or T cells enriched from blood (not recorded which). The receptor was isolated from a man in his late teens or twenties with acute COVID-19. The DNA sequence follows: TGTGCCACCCAGACCCCGACTAGCGGGCACCTAGGTATTTGGAATGAGCAGTTCTTC. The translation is CATQTPTSGHLGIWNEQFF.